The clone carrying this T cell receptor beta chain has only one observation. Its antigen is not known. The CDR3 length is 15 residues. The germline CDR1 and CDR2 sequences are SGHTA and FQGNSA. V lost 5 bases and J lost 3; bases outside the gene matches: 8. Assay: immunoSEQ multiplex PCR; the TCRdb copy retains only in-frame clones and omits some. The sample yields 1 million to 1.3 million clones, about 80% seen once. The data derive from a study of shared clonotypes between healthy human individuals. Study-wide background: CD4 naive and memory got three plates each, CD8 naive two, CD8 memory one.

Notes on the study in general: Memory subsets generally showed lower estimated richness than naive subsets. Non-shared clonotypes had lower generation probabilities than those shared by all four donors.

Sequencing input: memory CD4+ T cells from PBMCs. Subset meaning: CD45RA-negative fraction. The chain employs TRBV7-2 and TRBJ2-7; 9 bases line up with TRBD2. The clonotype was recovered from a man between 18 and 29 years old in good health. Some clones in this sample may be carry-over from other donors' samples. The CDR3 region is CASSRGRASVYEQYF. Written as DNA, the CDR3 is TGTGCCAGCAGCCGCGGGAGGGCCTCGGTCTACGAGCAGTACTTC.